Listed here are 28 T cell receptor beta chains from one sample, sequenced in a study of T-cell memory formation after mild COVID-19. TCRdb independently ran MiXCR on the 5' RACE reads; one entry per CDR3 protein. This table holds about 82,000 distinct CDR3 sequences, over 10% found once. The sample comprised PBMCs or a T cell subset sorted from them (not recorded which). Receptors were obtained from a man aged 18 to 35 who had mild COVID-19 (a few samples of this study predate the infection). Cell type and time point are not known.

This chain joins TRBV4-1 and TRBJ2-3; the D gene is possibly TRBD1 (6 bases). The germline V and J ends were trimmed by 1 base and 1 base, with 6 bases remaining between them. Germline V gene lookup returns CDR1 MGHRA and CDR2 YSYEKL. This CDR3 has 14 residues. CDR3 residues: CASSQGTGTDTQYF. The CDR3 DNA reads TGCGCCAGCAGCCAAGGGACAGGCACAGATACGCAGTATTTT.

V gene TRBV6-5 combines with J gene TRBJ2-1; tentative D call: TRBD2 (5 bases). From germline, CDR1 is MNHEY and CDR2 SVGAGI. V lost 2 bases and J lost 9, with 17 bases in between. This CDR3 spans 15 amino acids. This CDR3 is CASSYKEPGFGEQFF. CDR3 nucleotide sequence: TGTGCCAGCAGTTACAAGGAGCCGGGATTCGGTGAGCAGTTCTTC.

This clonotype appeared a few times. CDR3 sequence: CASSYPGQAFLSYEQYF. The CDR3 nucleotides are TGTGCCAGCAGTTACCCGGGACAGGCTTTCCTTTCTTACGAGCAGTACTTC. This chain links TRBV6-2 or TRBV6-3 with TRBJ2-7; TRBD1 agrees at 8 bases. Germline V gene sequence: CDR1 MNHEY, CDR2 SVGEGT. This CDR3 is built from 17 residues. Losses at the gene ends were 2 bases for V and 4 bases for J; bases not matched to a gene: 13.

The rearrangement links TRBV7-8 to TRBJ1-4; the match to TRBD1 covers 7 bases. Unmatched junction bases numbered 9, after V lost 1 base and J lost 7 bases. Germline values: CDR1 SGHVS, CDR2 FQNEAQ. The CDR3 spans 16 residues. The CDR3 region has the DNA TGTGCCAGCAGCTTAGGGATGACAGGGTTTGGTGAAAAACTGTTTTTT. It codes for CASSLGMTGFGEKLFF.

The sample holds a few counts of this clonotype. This chain connects TRBV15 to TRBJ1-5, with TRBD1 as a possible D gene (5 bases). Between the trimmed V and J ends, which lost 5 bases and 7 bases, there was a span of 15 bases. From germline, CDR1 is LNHNV and CDR2 YYDKDF (reference sequence). This CDR3 is built from 14 residues. The CDR3 DNA follows: TGTGCCACCAGCTCCCGGGACTTTGGGCAGCCCCAGCATTTT. Its translation: CATSSRDFGQPQHF. The variable domain in full, with the rest retrieved from reference TRBV15 and TRBJ1-5, is DAMVIQNPRYQVTQFGKPVTLSCSQTLNHNVMYWYQQKSSQAPKLLFHYYDKDFNNEADTPDNFQSRRPNTSFCFLDIRSPGLGDTAMYLCATSSRDFGQPQHFGDGTRLSIL.

This clonotype is a singleton in its sample. The rearrangement links TRBV7-9 to TRBJ2-2; D is unresolved. Per germline, CDR1 SEHNR and CDR2 FQNEAQ (reference sequence). Trimming shortened V by 1 base and J by 0 bases, and 9 bases separated the two germline ends. The CDR3 has 16 amino acids. CDR3 coding DNA: TGTGCCAGCAGCTTAGTTAGGCCGGCGAACACCGGGGAGCTGTTTTTT. This translates into CASSLVRPANTGELFF.

This clonotype is large by share. The rearrangement links TRBV7-6 to TRBJ2-1; D not certain. Between the trimmed V and J ends, which lost 5 bases and 8 bases, there was a span of 7 bases. Germline V gives CDR1 SGHVS, CDR2 FNYEAQ. This CDR3 has 11 amino acids. CDR3 coding DNA: TGTGCCAGCAGCCCTGGGTATGAGCAGTTCTTC. Protein product: CASSPGYEQFF.

This clonotype was observed at least ten times. This CDR3 reads CASSPRGRYPPLHF. CDR3 coding DNA: TGTGCCAGCAGCCCCAGGGGGCGTTACCCACCCCTCCACTTT. This chain connects TRBV7-2 to TRBJ1-6; TRBD1 matches at 8 bases. V was clipped by 5 bases and J by 11 bases; unmatched bases: 8. The CDR3 consists of 14 residues. CDR1 is SGHTA, CDR2 FQGNSA, per germline.

This clonotype was seen a handful of times. The chain uses TRBV5-1 and TRBJ1-3; no definite D call. This CDR3 spans 16 amino acids. Trimming cost V 0 bases and J 2 bases, with 12 bases left between them. Germline values: CDR1 SGHRS, CDR2 YFSETQ. CDR3: CASSLVGLRTGNTIYF. CDR3 nucleotide sequence: TGCGCCAGCAGCTTGGTTGGTCTGAGGACTGGAAACACCATATATTTT.

This clonotype turned up a few times. The rearrangement links TRBV5-4 to TRBJ2-1, with D perhaps TRBD1 (6 bases). Germline assignment: CDR1 SGHNT and CDR2 YYREEE (reference sequence). The CDR3 is 14 amino acids. V lost 7 bases to trimming and J lost 7 bases, with 18 bases between them. CDR3 sequence: CASFFGPGENEQFF. Written as DNA, the CDR3 is TGTGCCAGCTTTTTCGGCCCAGGGGAGAATGAGCAGTTCTTC.

This clonotype was seen more than once but under ten times. V and J are TRBV7-9 and TRBJ1-1; D gene unclear. Germline lookup yields CDR1 SEHNR and CDR2 FQNEAQ (reference sequence). There are 13 residues in the CDR3. V was shortened by 8 bases and J by 1 base, with 11 bases between the two germline ends. The CDR3 sequence is CASVGQSNTEAFF. The CDR3 DNA reads as TGTGCCAGCGTTGGGCAGTCGAACACTGAAGCTTTCTTT.

The rearrangement uses TRBV7-2 and TRBJ1-4; D is perhaps TRBD1 (6 bases). This CDR3 spans 15 amino acids. V lost 1 base to trimming and J lost 2 bases, with 8 bases between them. The germline V gene encodes CDR1 SGHTA and CDR2 FQGNSA. The CDR3 region is CASSLETGTNEKLFF. CDR3 nucleotides: TGTGCCAGCAGCTTAGAAACAGGGACTAATGAAAAACTGTTTTTT.

This clonotype was recorded many times. The rearrangement links TRBV12-3 or TRBV12-4 to TRBJ2-5; D is possibly TRBD1 (6 bases). V gave up 6 bases and J gave up 3 bases, with 23 bases separating them. This CDR3 spans 17 amino acids. CDR3 region: CASSLMGARDGKETQYF. For the CDR3, the DNA is TGTGCCAGCAGCCTAATGGGGGCCCGGGACGGCAAAGAGACCCAGTACTTC.

A few counts support this clonotype. The V gene is TRBV18, the J gene TRBJ1-1; D remains ambiguous. CDR3 length equals 11 residues. Germline CDR1 reads KGHSH; CDR2 reads LQKENI. V was cut by 4 bases and J by 7 bases, with 7 bases left in between. CDR3 DNA sequence: TGTGCCAGCTCACGGTTAGATGAAGCTTTCTTT. Amino acid sequence: CASSRLDEAFF.

J is TRBJ1-3 and V is TRBV7-2; D remains ambiguous. CDR3 length: 14 amino acids. CDR1 is SGHTA, CDR2 FQGNSA, per germline. Trimming shortened V by 3 bases and J by 2 bases, and 8 bases separated the two germline ends. As DNA, the CDR3 is TGTGCCAGCAGCTTGGCCGGGACTGGAAACACCATATATTTT. Translating it yields CASSLAGTGNTIYF.

This rearrangement joins TRBV4-2 to TRBJ2-5, with TRBD2 matching 7 bases. CDR1 LGHNA and CDR2 YNFKEQ come from the germline V gene. Losses at the gene ends were 0 bases for V and 4 bases for J; bases not matched to a gene: 8. The CDR3 has 16 amino acids. The CDR3 bases are TGTGCCAGCAGCCAAGATCTTGGGTGGGGGGGAGAGACCCAGTACTTC. Translation gives CASSQDLGWGGETQYF.

This clonotype showed up many times. The chain carries TRBV5-1 and TRBJ2-3; the D is unclear. V lost 5 bases and J lost 2, with 6 bases in between. In germline, CDR1 is SGHRS, CDR2 YFSETQ. This CDR3 is built from 12 residues. CDR3 nucleotide sequence: TGCGCCAGCAGACACGACACAGATACGCAGTATTTT. Translated, it gives CASRHDTDTQYF.

Only a few counts were recorded for this clonotype. The chain has TRBV3-1 and TRBJ2-7, with D uncertain. Germline V lookup: CDR1 LGHDT, CDR2 YNNKEL (reference sequence). Trimming stripped 4 bases from V and 3 bases from J, with 10 bases between. The CDR3 sequence is 13 residues long. CDR3 DNA: TGTGCCAGCAGCCCCGGACCCGGCTACGAGCAGTACTTC. It translates to CASSPGPGYEQYF.

In this sample, this clonotype turned up many times. This chain links TRBV4-3 with TRBJ1-2; 9 bases fit TRBD1. Germline assignment: CDR1 LGHNA and CDR2 YSLEER. V shed 0 bases and J 4 bases; nucleotides not matched to a gene: 3. The CDR3 is made up of 15 amino acids. The CDR3 is CASSQDRGQGYGYTF. The DNA for the CDR3 is TGCGCCAGCAGCCAAGATCGGGGACAGGGCTATGGCTACACCTTC.

This clonotype has just a few counts. The chain has TRBV7-2 and TRBJ1-1; TRBD1 might be the D (5 bases). V was cut by 7 bases and J by 7 bases, with 22 bases left in between. CDR1 and CDR2 from the germline V gene are SGHTA and FQGNSA. CDR3 size: 15 residues. The CDR3 region has the DNA TGTGCCAGCAACCCCCTGGGCGGGGGAACTGTTGAAGCTTTCTTT. Its translation: CASNPLGGGTVEAFF.

This clonotype was seen a few times. The chain links TRBV12-5 to TRBJ2-1; D may match TRBD1 or TRBD2 (5 bases each). Germline values: CDR1 LGHNT, CDR2 FRNRAP. This CDR3 has 13 amino acids. V was trimmed by 5 bases and J by 3 bases, leaving 8 bases between them. The CDR3 region is CASGRDLYNEQFF. The DNA of the CDR3 is TGTGCTAGTGGTCGGGACCTCTACAATGAGCAGTTCTTC.

The V call is TRBV9, the J call TRBJ2-7; no firm D call. V dropped 0 bases and J dropped 3 bases, with 10 bases sitting between them. The V gene's germline CDR1 is SGDLS and CDR2 YYNGEE. This CDR3 spans 14 amino acids. The CDR3 region has the DNA TGTGCCAGCAGCGTAGGAACAGCAAACTACGAGCAGTACTTC. It yields the protein CASSVGTANYEQYF.

This chain links TRBV7-9 with TRBJ2-1; D ambiguous. The CDR3 runs to 15 residues. V was cut by 1 base and J by 4 bases, with 11 bases left in between. Germline assignment: CDR1 SEHNR and CDR2 FQNEAQ (reference sequence). CDR3 DNA sequence: TGTGCCAGCAGCTTAGTCCTAGGCGAGTACAATGAGCAGTTCTTC. As protein: CASSLVLGEYNEQFF.

This clonotype was observed a few times. V is TRBV4-3 and J is TRBJ2-2, with D possibly TRBD1 on 6 matching bases. The CDR3 is 19 amino acids. Germline V gives CDR1 LGHNA, CDR2 YSLEER. V gave up 2 bases and J gave up 5 bases, with 24 bases separating them. The DNA of the CDR3 is TGCGCCAGCAGCCAAAGCCCACTCCACAGGGCTTACCATACCGGGGAGCTGTTTTTT. Its protein product is CASSQSPLHRAYHTGELFF.

This clonotype was detected only a few times. V usage is TRBV4-3 and J usage is TRBJ2-1; TRBD1 matches 10 bases. The V segment lost 4 bases and the J segment 4 bases; nucleotides outside the gene matches: 4. In germline, CDR1 is LGHNA, CDR2 YSLEER. The CDR3 spans 15 residues. The CDR3 DNA reads TGCGCCAGCAGCCCGCGGGACAGGGGATACAATGAGCAGTTCTTC. Its translation: CASSPRDRGYNEQFF.

The V and J genes are TRBV5-1 and TRBJ2-2; D tentatively fits TRBD1 or TRBD2 (5 bases each). Germline loops: CDR1 SGHRS, CDR2 YFSETQ. V was trimmed by 2 bases and J by 3 bases, leaving 11 bases between them. The CDR3 loop spans 15 amino acids. The CDR3, as DNA: TGCGCCAGCAGCTTAGAGGGGACCTACACCGGGGAGCTGTTTTTT. Translated: CASSLEGTYTGELFF.

This clonotype was counted many times. The CDR3 loop is CASSFEPPGEGQPQHF. The DNA of the CDR3 is TGTGCCAGCAGCTTCGAACCCCCAGGGGAAGGACAGCCCCAGCATTTT. The chain is built from TRBV6-6 and TRBJ1-5; weak D call: TRBD1 (6 bases). There are 16 residues in the CDR3. The germline gives CDR1 MNHNY, CDR2 SVGAGI (reference sequence). V gave up 6 bases and J gave up 7 bases, with 22 bases separating them.

The chain joins TRBV7-9 to TRBJ1-5; 7 bases are shared with TRBD1. The V segment lost 3 bases and the J segment 11 bases; nucleotides outside the gene matches: 16. In germline, CDR1 is SEHNR, CDR2 FQNEAQ (reference sequence). The CDR3 covers 16 residues. The CDR3 loop is CASSFSGGHGLGTQHF. The CDR3 DNA reads as TGTGCCAGCAGCTTCTCAGGGGGACACGGCCTCGGGACCCAGCATTTT. The full variable domain, completed using reference TRBV7-9 and TRBJ1-5, is DTGVSQNPRHKITKRGQNVTFRCDPISEHNRLYWYRQTLGQGPEFLTYFQNEAQLEKSRLLSDRFSAERPKGSFSTLEIQRTEQGDSAMYLCASSFSGGHGLGTQHFGDGTRLSIL.